Below are 7 T cell receptor beta chains sequenced from a single sample in a study of immune characteristics of hereditary and idiopathic chronic pancreatitis. Assay: immunoSEQ multiplex PCR; the TCRdb copy retains only in-frame clones and omits some. The sample has 600 or so clones, about 60% seen once. Sequencing was done on a sample of pancreas tissue. The receptors come from a human donor who was a deceased organ donor serving as a healthy control.

The chain combines TRBV5-1 with TRBJ2-5; tentatively, D is TRBD1 (5 bases). CDR1 is SGHRS and CDR2 is YFSETQ in the germline V gene. The CDR3 has 13 amino acids. Between the trimmed V and J ends, which lost 4 bases and 1 base, there was a span of 8 bases. As DNA, the CDR3 is TGCGCCAGCAGCCCTCAGGGCCAAGAGACCCAGTACTTC. Translated, it gives CASSPQGQETQYF.

The rearrangement uses TRBV27 and TRBJ2-7; D is uncertain. Per the germline V gene, CDR1 is MNHEY and CDR2 is SMNVEV (reference sequence). Trimming stripped 6 bases from V and 0 bases from J, with 6 bases between. This CDR3 region has 12 residues. The CDR3 nucleotides read TGTGCCAGCAGAGGAACCTCCTACGAGCAGTACTTC. Residues: CASRGTSYEQYF.

The V and J genes are TRBV28 and TRBJ1-4, with D possibly TRBD1 on 5 matching bases. This CDR3 is built from 16 residues. V dropped 0 bases and J dropped 5 bases, with 13 bases sitting between them. Germline V gives CDR1 MDHEN, CDR2 SYDVKM. Written as DNA, the CDR3 is TGTGCCAGCAGTTTATGGTCGGCAGGGTCGAATGAAAAACTGTTTTTT. Protein: CASSLWSAGSNEKLFF.

This clone was detected a few times. The J gene is TRBJ1-5, the V gene TRBV12-2. TRBV12-2 is termed a pseudogene. The CDR3 sequence is 16 residues long. Here the CDR3 DNA reads TGTGCAAGTCGCTCTCAAGGACCGAATAGCAATCAGCCCCAGCATTTT. This gives the protein CASRSQGPNSNQPQHF.

The rearrangement uses TRBV27 and TRBJ2-5; 10 nucleotides agree with TRBD1. The J call is doubtful: the DNA matches TRBJ2-7 better. CDR1 is MNHEY and CDR2 is SMNVEV in the germline V gene (reference sequence). The CDR3 contains 14 residues. For the CDR3, the DNA is TGTGCCAGCAATCGACAGGGGGCTCGGGGCGAGCAGTACTTC. It yields the protein CASNRQGARGEQYF.

The chain recombines TRBV7-6 with TRBJ2-7; 11 nucleotides match TRBD2. The CDR3 covers 14 residues. The V segment lost 5 bases and the J segment 3 bases; nucleotides outside the gene matches: 3. Per the germline V gene, CDR1 is SGHVS and CDR2 is FNYEAQ. CDR3: CASSPGTSGYEQYF. CDR3 nucleotides: TGTGCCAGCAGCCCAGGGACTAGCGGCTACGAGCAGTACTTC.

Only a few counts were recorded for this clone. Other nucleotide sequences in the sample specify the same CDR3. The chain employs TRBV30 and TRBJ2-7; D perhaps matches TRBD2 (5 bases). The CDR3 sequence is 13 residues long. CDR1 and CDR2 from the germline V gene are GTSNPN and SVGIG (reference sequence). V was shortened by 0 bases and J by 2 bases, with 8 bases between the two germline ends. CDR3 sequence: CAWSVSGPYEQYF. The CDR3 DNA sequence: TGTGCCTGGAGTGTAAGCGGCCCCTACGAGCAGTACTTC.